The 16 T cell receptor beta chains reported below all come from one sample, sequenced in a study of human T cells and chemical hapten exposure. Documented time point: pre-sensitization, week 0. Treatment: therapeutic diphenylcyclopropenone sensitization with weekly scalp DPC. TCRdb itself ran the RACE reads through MiXCR, one entry per CDR3 protein. The sample lists 100,000 to 150,000 distinct CDR3 sequences, approximately 12% occurring once. The source material was whole blood, sampled in connection with sensitization to the hapten diphenylcyclopropenone (DPC). These receptors all stem from a woman younger than 35 with alopecia areata. Some clones in this sample may be carry-over from other donors' samples.

This clonotype was picked up many times. This rearrangement joins TRBV18 to TRBJ1-1; 7 nucleotides match TRBD1. V shed 6 bases and J 3 bases; nucleotides not matched to a gene: 10. CDR1 KGHSH and CDR2 LQKENI come from the germline V gene. The CDR3 loop spans 15 amino acids. The CDR3 sequence is CASSDRQGRYTEAFF. CDR3 in DNA: TGTGCCAGCTCGGATAGACAGGGTCGGTACACTGAAGCTTTCTTT.

In its sample, this clonotype was seen a few times. V is TRBV6-1 and J is TRBJ2-7; D not certain. CDR1 MNHNS and CDR2 SASEGT come from the germline V gene. This CDR3 region has 15 residues. V lost 7 bases to trimming and J lost 4 bases, with 20 bases between them. For the CDR3, the DNA is TGTGCCAGCACCCTCCCGGTGGGAAGGGCATACGAGCAGTACTTC. Translating it yields CASTLPVGRAYEQYF.

The gene calls are TRBV28 and TRBJ1-2; TRBD1 aligns across 10 bases. CDR3 length: 16 residues. Germline trimming cut 2 bases from V and 5 bases from J; bases unmatched to any gene: 8. Germline assignment: CDR1 MDHEN and CDR2 SYDVKM. CDR3 sequence: CASSLGDRGERYGYTF. Written as DNA, the CDR3 is TGTGCCAGCAGTTTAGGGGACAGGGGAGAGCGGTATGGCTACACCTTC.

There are a few counts of this clonotype. The chain combines TRBV28 with TRBJ2-3; 7 nucleotides line up with TRBD1. After removal of 3 bases from V and 2 bases from J, the junction contained 5 bases not matched to a gene. Germline CDR1 and CDR2: MDHEN and SYDVKM. This CDR3 spans 15 amino acids. CDR3 sequence reads: CASSLTGSNTDTQYF. The DNA for the CDR3 is TGTGCCAGCAGTTTGACAGGGTCTAACACAGATACGCAGTATTTT.

This clonotype showed up many times. This rearrangement joins TRBV6-2 or TRBV6-3 to TRBJ2-5; 8 bases map to TRBD2. The CDR3 is made up of 15 amino acids. V lost 7 bases and J lost 1; bases outside the gene matches: 8. Germline V gene sequence: CDR1 MNHEY, CDR2 SVGEGT. Here the CDR3 reads CASMGAGTSQETQYF. The CDR3 bases are TGTGCCAGCATGGGCGCCGGGACTAGCCAAGAGACCCAGTACTTC.

The genes are TRBV11-3 and TRBJ2-3, with 13 bases matching TRBD2. V lost 5 bases and J lost 7; bases outside the gene matches: 6. In germline, CDR1 is SGHNT, CDR2 YENEEA. The CDR3 runs to 15 residues. The CDR3: CASSQGLAGLNTQYF. As DNA, the CDR3 is TGTGCCAGCAGCCAGGGACTAGCGGGGTTAAATACGCAGTATTTT.

The J gene is TRBJ2-3, the V gene TRBV7-7; 9 bases match TRBD2. The CDR3 has 16 residues. Trimming took 5 bases from V and 3 from J; bases not matched to a gene: 9. Germline V gene sequence: CDR1 SSHAT, CDR2 FNYEAQ (reference sequence). The CDR3 sequence: CASSTGLASETDTQYF. CDR3 DNA: TGTGCCAGCAGCACGGGACTAGCCAGCGAGACAGATACGCAGTATTTT. Supplemented by reference TRBV7-7 and TRBJ2-3, the full variable domain reads GAGVSQSPRYKVTKRGQDVTLRCDPISSHATLYWYQQALGQGPEFLTYFNYEAQPDKSGLPSDRFSAERPEGSISTLTIQRTEQRDSAMYRCASSTGLASETDTQYFGPGTRLTVL.

This clonotype has a count of ten or more. Given the absence of the conserved phenylalanine or tryptophan at the CDR3 end, a read error is likely. The DNA is omitted, as the CDR3 cannot be located on it reliably, and the CDR3 follows TCRdb's listing. This sequence joins TRBV28 and TRBJ1-3; the tabulated D call, TRBD1, remains unverified against the DNA. Ends included, the CDR3 has 11 residues. CDR1 is MDHEN and CDR2 is SYDVKM in the germline V gene. CDR3 amino acids: CASSQPGPLYV.

This clonotype was picked up many times. The chain combines TRBV3-1 with TRBJ1-6; D is possibly TRBD1 (5 bases). In germline, CDR1 is LGHDT, CDR2 YNNKEL (reference sequence). V was clipped by 2 bases and J by 7 bases, with 9 bases between them. This CDR3 region has 14 residues. CDR3 amino acids: CASSQPTENSPLHF. CDR3 DNA: TGTGCCAGCAGCCAACCGACAGAGAATTCACCCCTCCACTTT.

The rearrangement uses TRBV11-3 and TRBJ2-3; TRBD2 matches 8 bases. The CDR3 extends over 15 amino acids. Germline CDR1 SGHNT, CDR2 YENEEA. V lost 6 bases to trimming and J lost 1 base; unmatched junction nucleotides: 6. The CDR3 here is CASSRRAGGTDTQYF. Here the CDR3 DNA reads TGTGCCAGCAGTCGTAGAGCGGGGGGCACAGATACGCAGTATTTT.

This clonotype has ten or more counts. This chain links TRBV25-1 with TRBJ2-5; 7 bases align to TRBD1. Trimming cost V 0 bases and J 2 bases; bases outside gene matches: 3. The V gene's germline CDR1 is MGHDK and CDR2 SYGVNS. The CDR3 covers 15 residues. The CDR3 is CASSEYDREQETQYF. CDR3 in DNA: TGTGCCAGCAGTGAATACGACAGGGAGCAAGAGACCCAGTACTTC. Drawing the rest from reference TRBV25-1 and TRBJ2-5, the complete variable domain is EADIYQTPRYLVIGTGKKITLECSQTMGHDKMYWYQQDPGMELHLIHYSYGVNSTEKGDLSSESTVSRIRTEHFPLTLESARPSHTSQYLCASSEYDREQETQYFGPGTRLLVL.

At least ten counts were recorded for this clonotype. This sequence joins TRBV11-2 and TRBJ2-3, with TRBD2 as a possible D gene (6 bases). V was cut by 5 bases and J by 0 bases, with 15 bases left in between. The germline V gene encodes CDR1 SGHAT and CDR2 FQNNGV. The length of the CDR3 is 16 residues. CDR3 nucleotides: TGTGCCAGCAGCCGCGGGACGGCCTCTAGCACAGATACGCAGTATTTT. Translating gives CASSRGTASSTDTQYF.

In its sample, this clonotype was seen many times. This chain joins TRBV6-1 and TRBJ2-5; possibly TRBD1 for D (5 bases). The CDR3 spans 14 residues. Germline V gene data show CDR1 as MNHNS and CDR2 as SASEGT. V dropped 1 base and J dropped 5 bases, with 11 bases sitting between them. The CDR3 loop reads CASSEDYRLETQYF. CDR3 nucleotide sequence: TGTGCCAGCAGTGAAGACTACAGGTTGGAGACCCAGTACTTC.

The V gene is TRBV29-1, the J gene TRBJ1-2, with D perhaps TRBD1 (5 bases). The CDR3 spans 11 residues. Trimming pared 4 bases from V and 3 bases from J, leaving 6 bases between. Germline-derived CDR1 and CDR2 are SQVTM and ANQGSEA. CDR3 protein: CSVVRDYGYTF. For the CDR3, the DNA is TGCAGCGTTGTCAGGGACTATGGCTACACCTTC. Supplemented by reference TRBV29-1 and TRBJ1-2, the full variable domain reads SAVISQKPSRDICQRGTSLTIQCQVDSQVTMMFWYRQQPGQSLTLIATANQGSEATYESGFVIDKFPISRPNLTFSTLTVSNMSPEDSSIYLCSVVRDYGYTFGSGTRLTVV.

The V and J genes are TRBV15 and TRBJ2-1; 7 bases agree with TRBD1. CDR3 size: 13 residues. The ends lost 3 bases at V and 5 bases at J; junction bases unmatched: 1. Germline-derived CDR1 and CDR2 are LNHNV and YYDKDF (reference sequence). This CDR3 reads CATSRTGHNEQFF. The CDR3 DNA follows: TGTGCCACCAGCAGGACAGGGCACAATGAGCAGTTCTTC.

This clonotype occurred many times. The chain is built from TRBV7-9 and TRBJ2-3; possibly TRBD1 for D (6 bases). The CDR3 spans 15 residues. The germline V gene has CDR1 SEHNR and CDR2 FQNEAQ (reference sequence). With 5 bases removed from V and 9 bases from J, the gap between germline ends came to 21 bases. The chain's CDR3 is CASSQGSSGDNTQYF. CDR3 coding DNA: TGTGCCAGCAGCCAAGGGTCCTCCGGGGACAACACGCAGTATTTT.